Each of the 31 T cell receptor beta chains below was sequenced from the same sample in a study of PD-1 blockade in classical Hodgkin lymphoma. Here immunoSEQ multiplex PCR was the method, and the copy in TCRdb shows in-frame clones only, minus some. The sample has some 64,000 clones; roughly nine tenths are singletons. Every patient had relapsed following autologous stem cell transplantation, and cohorts differed in brentuximab vedotin exposure. The source material was peripheral blood mononuclear cells (PBMCs), sampled at baseline. Receptors originate from a human donor with classical Hodgkin lymphoma.

This sequence joins TRBV6-6 and TRBJ2-1; 9 bases are a match to TRBD2. V dropped 4 bases and J dropped 5; count of bases not matched to a gene: 9. Looked up from germline, CDR1 is MNHNY and CDR2 is SVGAGI (reference sequence). The length of the CDR3 is 16 residues. CDR3 protein: CASSLVGTSSDNEQFF. CDR3 DNA: TGTGCCAGCAGTTTGGTCGGGACTAGCTCGGACAATGAGCAGTTCTTC.

The V gene is TRBV5-6, the J gene TRBJ1-2; D is ambiguous. Trimming removed 7 bases at V and 9 bases at J, with 10 bases between. This CDR3 has 10 amino acids. Germline V gives CDR1 SGHDT, CDR2 YYEEEE. CDR3 coding DNA: TGTGCCAGCCCCCGGATGAGCTACACCTTC. Its protein is CASPRMSYTF.

The chain links TRBV19 to TRBJ1-3; D is unclear. Germline V lookup: CDR1 LNHDA, CDR2 SQIVND (reference sequence). The V and J ends lost 3 bases and 5 bases respectively, with 11 bases between them. There are 14 residues in the CDR3. For the CDR3, the DNA is TGTGCCAGTAGTATGAGTCAGACTCGAAACACCATATATTTT. It codes for CASSMSQTRNTIYF.

This clone came up once. This chain connects TRBV20-1 to TRBJ2-5; 7 bases match TRBD1. This CDR3 has 11 residues. After removal of 7 bases from V and 14 bases from J, the junction contained 13 bases not matched to a gene. From germline, CDR1 is DFQATT and CDR2 SNEGSKA (reference sequence). CDR3 protein: CSVSAQTGYYF. CDR3 coding DNA: TGCAGTGTCAGCGCGCAGACAGGGTATTACTTC.

The chain links TRBV30 to TRBJ1-5, with 7 positions matching TRBD1. With V trimmed by 4 bases and J by 7 bases, 4 bases remained unmatched. Germline values: CDR1 GTSNPN, CDR2 SVGIG (reference sequence). The CDR3 consists of 12 residues. The CDR3 loop is CAWNRGGQPQHF. DNA of the CDR3: TGTGCCTGGAACAGGGGTGGCCAGCCCCAGCATTTT.

The rearrangement links TRBV6-6 to TRBJ2-7; D unresolved. CDR3 length: 15 amino acids. V was trimmed by 0 bases and J by 2 bases, leaving 11 bases between them. Germline assignment: CDR1 MNHNY and CDR2 SVGAGI (reference sequence). For the CDR3, the DNA is TGTGCCAGCAGTTACTCGAGAGAGCCCGCCTACGAGCAGTACTTC. This codes for CASSYSREPAYEQYF.

In its sample, this clone was seen once. The chain combines TRBV7-3 with TRBJ2-3, with a tentative D call TRBD2 (7 bases). The V end lost 2 bases, the J end lost 6 bases, and 18 bases lay between the germline ends. Looked up from germline, CDR1 is SGHTA and CDR2 is FQGTGA. The CDR3 has 16 residues. CDR3 sequence (DNA): TGTGCCAGCAGCTTACCGGGGGGCAGGGAGGAGGATACGCAGTATTTT. Translation gives CASSLPGGREEDTQYF.

The chain links TRBV19 to TRBJ2-2; TRBD1 is a possible D gene (5 bases). Germline CDR1 LNHDA, CDR2 SQIVND (reference sequence). CDR3 length equals 14 residues. Trimming took 7 bases from V and 1 from J, leaving 10 bases between them. The CDR3 sequence is CASIAGWNTGELFF. CDR3 DNA sequence: TGTGCCAGTATAGCAGGGTGGAACACCGGGGAGCTGTTTTTT.

This chain joins TRBV12-5 and TRBJ1-2, with D hard to call. The CDR3 runs 17 residues. Between the trimmed V and J ends, which lost 0 bases and 4 bases, there was a span of 18 bases. Germline assignment: CDR1 LGHNT and CDR2 FRNRAP. DNA for the CDR3: TGTGCTAGTGGTTTGGTACAGACGGCAGGCTTTCCCTATGGCTACACCTTC. Its translation: CASGLVQTAGFPYGYTF.

The chain uses TRBV7-9 and TRBJ1-2, with 8 bases aligning to TRBD1. Per the germline V gene, CDR1 is SEHNR and CDR2 is FQNEAQ (reference sequence). The CDR3 length is 15 residues. J lost 3 bases, V lost 5 bases, and 8 bases had no gene match. The CDR3 is CASSQGQGWDYGYTF. CDR3 nucleotides: TGTGCCAGCAGCCAAGGACAGGGATGGGACTATGGCTACACCTTC.

The gene calls are TRBV11-2 and TRBJ2-7, with a possible D match to TRBD2 (6 bases). With 8 bases removed from V and 3 bases from J, the gap between germline ends came to 14 bases. From germline, CDR1 is SGHAT and CDR2 FQNNGV. The CDR3 contains 13 residues. CDR3 nucleotide sequence: TGTGCCAGCTGTTCATCCGGGGGCTACGAGCAGTACTTC. Translation: CASCSSGGYEQYF.

This clone has only a few counts. The chain carries TRBV5-1 and TRBJ2-4, with 11 bases identical to TRBD1. Germline V gives CDR1 SGHRS, CDR2 YFSETQ. Germline trimming cut 4 bases from V and 0 bases from J; bases unmatched to any gene: 3. The CDR3 length is 16 residues. CDR3 nucleotide sequence: TGCGCCAGCAGCGCGGACAGGGGGCGAGCCAAAAACATTCAGTACTTC. Its protein is CASSADRGRAKNIQYF.

The chain is built from TRBV7-8 and TRBJ2-5; the D is unclear. Per the germline V gene, CDR1 is SGHVS and CDR2 is FQNEAQ. Between the trimmed V and J ends, which lost 6 bases and 1 base, there was a span of 18 bases. The CDR3 runs 16 residues. CDR3 protein: CASRFSSAKGQETQYF. DNA of the CDR3: TGTGCCAGCAGGTTTAGTAGTGCCAAGGGCCAAGAGACCCAGTACTTC.

The chain links TRBV5-1 to TRBJ1-1; D is unclear. CDR3 size: 12 residues. The germline V gene has CDR1 SGHRS and CDR2 YFSETQ. Trimming shortened V by 4 bases and J by 3 bases, and 7 bases separated the two germline ends. CDR3 amino acids: CASSAEDTEAFF. The CDR3 DNA reads TGCGCCAGCAGCGCAGAGGACACTGAAGCTTTCTTT.

This chain joins TRBV6-5 and TRBJ2-5; 8 bases line up with TRBD1. This CDR3 region has 15 residues. The junction had 10 bases not matched to a gene; V was cut back by 5 bases and J by 5 bases. Germline values: CDR1 MNHEY, CDR2 SVGAGI. The DNA for the CDR3 is TGTGCCAGCAGTAGAACGGGACAGGATGGGGAGACCCAGTACTTC. This codes for CASSRTGQDGETQYF.

The chain carries TRBV7-9 and TRBJ2-1; D is uncertain. Trimming removed 1 base at V and 7 bases at J, with 17 bases between. The CDR3 consists of 16 residues. Germline V gene lookup returns CDR1 SEHNR and CDR2 FQNEAQ (reference sequence). The CDR3 is CASSLDGLREGNEQFF. CDR3 nucleotides: TGTGCCAGCAGCTTAGATGGGCTTCGCGAAGGGAATGAGCAGTTCTTC.

This clone was observed once. The chain is built from TRBV5-8 and TRBJ2-7; D unclear. This CDR3 comprises 11 residues. V was clipped by 4 bases and J by 2 bases, with 4 bases between them. Germline values: CDR1 SGHTS, CDR2 YDEGEE. The CDR3 DNA follows: TGTGCCAGCAGCCCCACCTACGAGCAGTACTTC. This sequence encodes CASSPTYEQYF. The full variable domain, with the rest looked up from reference TRBV5-8 and TRBJ2-7, is EAGVTQSPTHLIKTRGQQATLRCSPISGHTSVYWYQQALGLGLQFLLWYDEGEERNRGNFPPRFSGRQFPNYSSELNVNALELEDSALYLCASSPTYEQYFGPGTRLTVT.

The chain uses TRBV5-6 and TRBJ2-1; TRBD2 matches at 14 bases. The CDR3 is 18 amino acids. CDR1 and CDR2 from the germline V gene are SGHDT and YYEEEE. Germline trimming cut 4 bases from V and 8 bases from J; bases unmatched to any gene: 14. The CDR3 DNA is TGTGCCAGCAGCGCTTACCTAGGGACTAGCGGGGGTTTCGATGAGCAGTTCTTC. This codes for CASSAYLGTSGGFDEQFF.

The chain's CDR3 is CASSLGLNQPQHF. In nucleotides, the CDR3 is TGTGCCAGCAGCTTGGGCCTCAATCAGCCCCAGCATTTT. The rearrangement links TRBV11-2 to TRBJ1-5; no firm D call. The CDR3 sequence is 13 residues long. The germline V gene has CDR1 SGHAT and CDR2 FQNNGV. V was shortened by 3 bases and J by 3 bases, with 6 bases between the two germline ends. Full variable domain (missing parts from reference TRBV11-2 and TRBJ1-5): EAGVAQSPRYKIIEKRQSVAFWCNPISGHATLYWYQQILGQGPKLLIQFQNNGVVDDSQLPKDRFSAERLKGVDSTLKIQPAKLEDSAVYLCASSLGLNQPQHFGDGTRLSIL.

This clone was recorded a few times. This sequence joins TRBV7-8 and TRBJ1-5; D perhaps matches TRBD1 (5 bases). The CDR3 is made up of 13 amino acids. Germline assignment: CDR1 SGHVS and CDR2 FQNEAQ. V was shortened by 6 bases and J by 5 bases, with 11 bases between the two germline ends. The DNA of the CDR3 is TGTGCCAGCAGTATAGAAGGGGATCAGCCCCAGCATTTT. Protein product: CASSIEGDQPQHF.

The V call is TRBV21-1, the J call TRBJ1-6; TRBD1, the D gene given by the table, was not confirmed from the DNA. TRBV21-1 is reported as a pseudogene. The CDR3 is 19 residues long. CDR3 nucleotides: TGTGCCAGCAGCACATACACAGGGGGCGCTCCCACCGCAAGTTCACCCCTCCACTTT. Translating it yields CASSTYTGGAPTASSPLHF.

The table lists this clone with a count of one. J is TRBJ2-2 and V is TRBV5-1; D is possibly TRBD1 (6 bases). This CDR3 has 14 residues. CDR1 and CDR2 from the germline V gene are SGHRS and YFSETQ. V was clipped by 4 bases and J by 5 bases, with 12 bases between them. The CDR3 DNA sequence: TGCGCCAGCAGCGTCGAGGGGACAACCGGGGAGCTGTTTTTT. It is translated as CASSVEGTTGELFF.

The rearrangement uses TRBV2 and TRBJ2-2, with a weak D call TRBD2 (5 bases). V dropped 8 bases and J dropped 7 bases, with 11 bases sitting between them. The germline V gene encodes CDR1 SNHLY and CDR2 FYNNEI. This CDR3 comprises 12 residues. The CDR3 sequence: CASGLGGGELFF. The CDR3 DNA sequence: TGTGCCAGCGGACTTGGCGGCGGGGAGCTGTTTTTT.

The chain uses TRBV13 and TRBJ1-1; no firm D call. Germline-derived CDR1 and CDR2 are PRHDT and FYEKMQ (reference sequence). The CDR3 length is 14 residues. V was clipped by 4 bases and J by 5 bases, with 14 bases between them. The CDR3 DNA reads as TGTGCCAGCAGCTCCCTGGGCGGGTTTACTGAAGCTTTCTTT. Protein sequence: CASSSLGGFTEAFF.

The genes are TRBV6-4 and TRBJ1-6; the D is unclear. Germline CDR1 and CDR2: MRHNA and SNTAGT. The CDR3 covers 14 residues. Trimming cost V 4 bases and J 9 bases, with 13 bases left between them. CDR3 nucleotides: TGTGCCAGCAGTGTTGAGAATCGGGTTTCACCCCTCCACTTT. It codes for CASSVENRVSPLHF.

V usage is TRBV6-5 and J usage is TRBJ1-2; 8 nucleotides agree with TRBD1. The CDR3 has 14 residues. Germline trimming cut 8 bases from V and 8 bases from J; bases unmatched to any gene: 13. Germline V CDR1 and CDR2: MNHEY, SVGAGI. CDR3 in DNA: TGTGCCAGCGGGATCCCAGGGGGCAATAGGGGCTACACCTTC. It is translated as CASGIPGGNRGYTF.

The V gene is TRBV7-9, the J gene TRBJ2-1; either TRBD1 or TRBD2 may supply D (5 bases each). V dropped 5 bases and J dropped 6 bases, with 11 bases sitting between them. This CDR3 has 13 residues. Germline V gives CDR1 SEHNR, CDR2 FQNEAQ (reference sequence). The CDR3 nucleotides read TGTGCCAGCAGCATAACCGGGACCAATGAGCAGTTCTTC. It translates to CASSITGTNEQFF.

This CDR3 reads CASSYGTGQYEQYF. The CDR3 DNA reads as TGTGCCAGCAGTTACGGGACAGGGCAGTACGAGCAGTACTTC. This chain connects TRBV6-5 to TRBJ2-7, with 9 bases aligning to TRBD1. This CDR3 spans 14 amino acids. Trimming took 2 bases from V and 4 from J; bases not matched to a gene: 3. Per germline, CDR1 MNHEY and CDR2 SVGAGI.

The V gene is TRBV6-5, the J gene TRBJ1-3; 7 positions match TRBD1. Per germline, CDR1 MNHEY and CDR2 SVGAGI. CDR3 length: 15 amino acids. The trim removed 6 bases at V and 0 bases at J, leaving 5 bases unmatched. The CDR3 is CASSRDRDSGNTIYF. In DNA, the CDR3 is TGTGCCAGCAGCAGAGACAGGGACTCTGGAAACACCATATATTTT.

V usage is TRBV29-1 and J usage is TRBJ2-2; weak D call: TRBD2 (6 bases). In germline, CDR1 is SQVTM, CDR2 ANQGSEA. Trimming left V 1 base short and J 5 bases short, with 8 bases between. The CDR3 consists of 13 residues. The CDR3 bases are TGCAGCGTTGAAGCAGGGAGGACCGGGGAGCTGTTTTTT. Translation gives CSVEAGRTGELFF.

This clone was seen a single time. The gene calls are TRBV14 and TRBJ2-7; TRBD2 matches 10 bases. The V segment lost 4 bases and the J segment 6 bases; nucleotides outside the gene matches: 12. This CDR3 spans 16 amino acids. CDR1 is SGHDN and CDR2 is FVKESK in the germline V gene. Here the CDR3 reads CASSLSGGGLWSEQYF. CDR3 coding DNA: TGTGCCAGCAGCCTCAGCGGGGGGGGACTTTGGAGCGAGCAGTACTTC.